This T cell receptor beta chain was documented in a study of shared clonotypes between healthy human individuals (TCRdb year 2020). Study-level background: A couple of women and three men aged 18 to 49 years were included in the cohort. For each donor, three plates each were used for CD4 naive and CD4 memory, two plates were used for CD8 naive, and one plate was used for CD8 memory. To estimate repertoire size and how much clonotype sharing occurs between individuals, the study deeply sequenced the blood TCR repertoires of about five healthy adults. Libraries were prepared and TCR repertoires were sequenced by different laboratories using diverse techniques, in order to increase sequencing depth and limit assay-specific biases. Between about 0.8 and 9.5 billion PBMCs per donor were obtained by leukapheresis. Study-level results and caveats: Compared with non-shared clonotypes, clonotypes shared by all four sorted-subset donors had higher generation probabilities. Incomplete sequencing was indicated by rarefaction of sorted-subset datasets, despite the large sequencing depth. Estimated clonotype richness was generally larger for naive than for memory subsets. Because the study included only a small number of donors, the genetic and exposure-history diversity represented was limited. Across a few donors, around 5% of naive CD4, approximately 3.6% of naive CD8, 2.3% of memory CD4, and over 0.35% of memory CD8 clonotypes were shared. Sampling was restricted to blood, and TCR repertoires in tissue are likely to differ from TCR repertoires in blood. Based on pairwise subsampling, the degree of clonotype sharing among donors was expected to be affected by sequencing depth.

TCR CDR3 regions were amplified from genomic DNA by multiplex PCR using the deep immunoSEQ assay. For each cell subset, the extracted genomic DNA was distributed evenly across all wells of several immunoSEQ 96-well plates, and each plate served as one replicate. For sorted subsets, approximately 190 ng of genomic DNA, equivalent to some 33,000 T cell genomes, went into each replicate PCR. Purified libraries were measured with a Qubit 3.0 fluorometer, size-checked on a Bioanalyzer 2100, and measured again with the KAPA Library Quantification kit. Every immunoSEQ 96-well plate was sequenced on a separate single-read 150-cycle Illumina NextSeq 550 flow cell. Per the authors' processing: The immunoSEQ output contained only junctional sequences without quality scores, so filtering could not match that applied to full-length reads. To assign V/J genes and CDR3, sequences were annotated against IMGT germline references using PyIR, a Python wrapper for IgBLAST v1.9. Reads were removed for weak V/J assignments (E-value above 1e-6), missing CDR3, stop codons, out-of-frame junctions, or ambiguous translated residues. V3J clonotypes were defined as sequences sharing an identical inferred V gene, J gene, and CDR3 amino acid sequence. Percentage overlap between repertoires was computed as shared unique clonotypes divided by the size of the smaller repertoire. Richness of each repertoire was evaluated using RTK rarefaction, the Chao1 estimator, and Recon v2.1 estimates of unobserved clonotypes. Generation probabilities for all TCRbeta clonotypes obtained by the gDNA method from four donors were computed using OLGA. The table comes from immuneACCESS by way of TCRdb, which keeps in-frame sequences with V and J called. Part of the clones is missing from these tables; in studies checked, under half for an unresolved V gene and the rest for unknown reasons. V and J calls and clone size follow that table, whereas D and trimming were derived from the DNA. This sample holds 650,000 to 800,000 clones; 55% to 75% were observed only once. The ten biggest clones cover around 1.8% of the sample.

V is pared back by 5 bases and J by 6 bases, with 13 bases lying between the germline termini. Its CDR3 holds 13 amino acids, cysteine through phenylalanine. The kept DNA is CDR3 alone, 39 bases in frame from the first base. Per the germline V gene (reference sequence), SEHNR is the CDR1 and FQNEAQ is the CDR2. Details on this clone: This receptor's antigen is unknown. No quality values exist for individual bases; no much larger clone is one base distant.

The donors were healthy, HIV-negative adults who had no recently reported acute infections or vaccinations. Every donor was a Caucasian adult living in Nashville, Tennessee, USA. Magnetic negative selection was used to enrich CD4+ T cells, after which naive cells were positively selected on CD45RA and the negative fraction became the memory subset. Blood was collected by leukapheresis, and PBMCs were isolated by Ficoll-Histopaque density gradient centrifugation and then cryopreserved in liquid nitrogen vapor phase. Purity and quantity of every magnetically sorted T cell population were checked by analytical flow cytometry. Each sorted fraction had its genomic DNA isolated and then quantified by UV absorbance on a Nanodrop 2000c.

The rearranged segments are TRBV7-9 and TRBJ1-1, and TRBD1 may be the D gene, going by 5 matching bases. The TCR comes from a woman in her thirties in good health. The sequencing sample was made of memory CD4+ T cells sorted from blood. The sample's cell subset or site label, decoded: CD45RA-negative fraction. For the CDR3, the sequence is CASSPRATAEAFF. The DNA sequence follows: TGTGCCAGCAGCCCAAGGGCGACAGCTGAAGCTTTCTTT.